This T cell receptor (beta chain) emerged from a study of blood T cell repertoires in COVID-19. Study overall: The United States, Italy and Spain provided the acute and convalescent COVID-19 samples.

Authors' processing steps: Amplification of reference gene primers was used by the study to estimate nucleated cell counts. TCRdb's table, derived via immunoSEQ multiplex PCR, lists solely in-frame clones and lacks some. The V and J calls and clone size were taken over from that table, and D and trimming were inferred from the DNA. This table holds about 17,000 clones, over 75% found once. Germline V gene sequence: CDR1 LNHDA, CDR2 SQIVND (reference sequence). V was trimmed by 5 bases and J by 2 bases, leaving 11 bases between them. The CDR3 consists of 14 residues. The sequence was collected from a human donor with active COVID-19. The donor label of this sample is uncertain. The sequencing input was peripheral blood. J is TRBJ2-3 and V is TRBV19, with D maybe TRBD1 (5 bases). CDR3 protein: CASSLGPSTDTQYF. Here the CDR3 DNA reads TGTGCCAGTAGTCTGGGGCCCTCCACAGATACGCAGTATTTT.